The 10 T cell receptor beta chains given below trace back to one sample, sequenced in a study of blood T cell repertoires in COVID-19. Sequenced by immunoSEQ multiplex PCR; TCRdb stores in-frame clones only, minus some. This sample has 250,000 to 300,000 clones, with roughly 84% found just once. The sample comprised peripheral blood. Source of these receptors: a woman in her late teens or twenties with acute or convalescent COVID-19.

CDR3 bases: TGTGCCAGCAGCACCTATGGGGGGAGCAATGAGCAGTTCTTC. This codes for CASSTYGGSNEQFF. The chain recombines TRBV11-2 with TRBJ2-1, with D perhaps matching TRBD2 (6 bases). Germline-derived CDR1 and CDR2 are SGHAT and FQNNGV. V gave up 5 bases and J gave up 6 bases, with 14 bases separating them. CDR3 length equals 14 residues.

The V gene is TRBV7-9, the J gene TRBJ1-5, with 8 positions matching TRBD1. Germline V gives CDR1 SEHNR, CDR2 FQNEAQ (reference sequence). CDR3 size: 14 residues. J was trimmed by 6 bases and V by 6 bases; bases with no gene match: 7. This CDR3 reads CASSPQGAGQPQHF. The CDR3 region has the DNA TGTGCCAGCAGTCCGCAGGGGGCTGGTCAGCCCCAGCATTTT. The full variable domain, with the rest looked up from reference TRBV7-9 and TRBJ1-5, is DTGVSQNPRHKITKRGQNVTFRCDPISEHNRLYWYRQTLGQGPEFLTYFQNEAQLEKSRLLSDRFSAERPKGSFSTLEIQRTEQGDSAMYLCASSPQGAGQPQHFGDGTRLSIL.

This chain connects TRBV30 to TRBJ2-1; D not resolved. V was clipped by 3 bases and J by 0 bases, with 9 bases between them. The CDR3 spans 14 residues. From germline, CDR1 is GTSNPN and CDR2 SVGIG (reference sequence). The CDR3 sequence: CAWSPESSYNEQFF. The CDR3 DNA sequence: TGTGCCTGGAGCCCCGAGAGCTCCTACAATGAGCAGTTCTTC.

V gene TRBV4-1 combines with J gene TRBJ1-1; 7 positions match TRBD1. From germline, CDR1 is MGHRA and CDR2 YSYEKL. The CDR3 is 14 residues long. V dropped 3 bases and J dropped 4; count of bases not matched to a gene: 5. In DNA form, the CDR3 reads TGCGCCAGCAGCCACTTGGACAGGATCACTGAAGCTTTCTTT. Translated: CASSHLDRITEAFF.

The gene calls are TRBV27 and TRBJ2-7; D possibly corresponds to TRBD1 (5 bases). This CDR3 comprises 16 residues. The germline V and J ends were trimmed by 2 bases and 2 bases, with 16 bases remaining between them. Germline lookup yields CDR1 MNHEY and CDR2 SMNVEV (reference sequence). This CDR3 reads CASSLVPMTATYEQYF. The CDR3 DNA reads as TGTGCCAGCAGTTTAGTTCCGATGACAGCAACCTACGAGCAGTACTTC.

The V and J genes are TRBV5-1 and TRBJ2-5, with TRBD1 matching over 8 bases. The junction had 21 bases not matched to a gene; V was cut back by 4 bases and J by 4 bases. The CDR3 has 19 residues. Germline values: CDR1 SGHRS, CDR2 YFSETQ. CDR3 DNA sequence: TGCGCCAGCAGCCCGCCCCCCACCGCGGACAGGGTGAAGGCAGAGACCCAGTACTTC. It codes for CASSPPPTADRVKAETQYF.

The V and J genes are TRBV30 and TRBJ2-7; D call uncertain. The CDR3 runs to 11 residues. Germline V CDR1 and CDR2: GTSNPN, SVGIG (reference sequence). V was cut by 3 bases and J by 2 bases, with 5 bases left in between. The CDR3 DNA is TGTGCCTGGAGGGCAACCTACGAGCAGTACTTC. This sequence encodes CAWRATYEQYF.

V usage is TRBV2 and J usage is TRBJ2-5, with D unresolved. The CDR3 totals 15 residues. Germline V gene lookup returns CDR1 SNHLY and CDR2 FYNNEI. Trimming took 2 bases from V and 3 from J, leaving 13 bases between them. The DNA for the CDR3 is TGTGCCAGCAGTGAATGGGCACAGAAAAAAGAGACCCAGTACTTC. Protein product: CASSEWAQKKETQYF.

The chain joins TRBV12-3 or TRBV12-4 to TRBJ1-2, with D possibly being TRBD1 (6 bases). V gave up 5 bases and J gave up 4 bases, with 11 bases separating them. The CDR3 extends over 13 amino acids. The CDR3 DNA reads as TGTGCCAGCAGTATACAGGGAAGCTATGGCTACACCTTC. Its protein product is CASSIQGSYGYTF.

In the case of this clone: Other DNA sequences from this sample encode an identical CDR3 as well. V and J are TRBV28 and TRBJ2-7; possibly TRBD2 for D (5 bases). This CDR3 is built from 14 residues. V was shortened by 3 bases and J by 0 bases, with 9 bases between the two germline ends. CDR1 is MDHEN, CDR2 SYDVKM, per germline. The CDR3 loop is CASSFGGSSYEQYF. CDR3 sequence (DNA): TGTGCCAGCAGTTTTGGTGGGAGCTCCTACGAGCAGTACTTC. The entire variable domain, with the rest obtained from reference TRBV28 and TRBJ2-7, is as follows: DVKVTQSSRYLVKRTGEKVFLECVQDMDHENMFWYRQDPGLGLRLIYFSYDVKMKEKGDIPEGYSVSREKKERFSLILESASTNQTSMYLCASSFGGSSYEQYFGPGTRLTVT.